A selection of T cell receptor beta chains follows, all from one sample in a study of beta chain features in type 1 diabetes. The assay was immunoSEQ multiplex PCR, and TCRdb's table has in-frame clones only and misses some. The top ten clones hold approximately 0.3% of a sample with fewer than 70,000 clones, just under 65% of them seen once. Sequenced input: stem cell memory CD4+ T cells from blood. Every receptor here comes from a woman in her 30s with type 1 diabetes. Each CDR3 is given with its conserved first and last residue. A D gene is named only where the DNA matches it firmly. Rows give clone size only sometimes, using once, few, many, or a class for an expanded clone.

clone_size: .; j_call: TRBJ2-4; v_call: TRBV6-5; d_call: .; cdr3_nt: TGTGCCAGCAGTTTAGAGGCCCAGGGCATTCAGTACTTC; cdr3_aa: CASSLEAQGIQYF
clone_size: .; j_call: TRBJ1-2; v_call: TRBV2; d_call: TRBD1; cdr3_nt: TGTGCCAGCAGCGGGACAGACTATGGCTACACCTTC; cdr3_aa: CASSGTDYGYTF
clone_size: .; j_call: TRBJ1-3; v_call: TRBV10-3; d_call: TRBD1; cdr3_nt: TGTGCCACCGGACAGGACGGAAACACCATATATTTT; cdr3_aa: CATGQDGNTIYF
clone_size: once; j_call: TRBJ1-5; v_call: TRBV10-2; d_call: .; cdr3_nt: TGCGCCAGCAGTGAGTCAGGCAGGCTTAGCAATCAGCCCCAGCATTTT; cdr3_aa: CASSESGRLSNQPQHF
clone_size: .; j_call: TRBJ2-7; v_call: TRBV18; d_call: .; cdr3_nt: TGTGCCAGCTCACTCGCGGGCGTCTCCTACGAGCAGTACTTC; cdr3_aa: CASSLAGVSYEQYF
clone_size: .; j_call: TRBJ1-1; v_call: TRBV6-6; d_call: TRBD1; cdr3_nt: TGTGCCAGCAACACAGGGGACTACACTGAAGCTTTCTTT; cdr3_aa: CASNTGDYTEAFF
clone_size: .; j_call: TRBJ1-3; v_call: TRBV29-1; d_call: .; cdr3_nt: TGCAGCGTTAGTGACGTAGGAGGGCCTGGAAACACCATATATTTT; cdr3_aa: CSVSDVGGPGNTIYF
clone_size: .; j_call: TRBJ2-7; v_call: TRBV11-3; d_call: TRBD1; cdr3_nt: TGTGCCAGCAGCCCGGGACAGGGGGCCTTCTACGAGCAGTACTTC; cdr3_aa: CASSPGQGAFYEQYF
clone_size: once; j_call: TRBJ1-5; v_call: TRBV7-9; d_call: .; cdr3_nt: TGTGCCAGCAGCTTAGCGGTCGGGCGGGAGCCCCAGCATTTT; cdr3_aa: CASSLAVGREPQHF
clone_size: few; j_call: TRBJ2-2; v_call: TRBV30; d_call: TRBD2; cdr3_nt: TGTGCCTGGAGCATGATAGCGGGAGGATCCGGGGAGCTGTTTTTT; cdr3_aa: CAWSMIAGGSGELFF
clone_size: .; j_call: TRBJ2-3; v_call: TRBV5-1; d_call: TRBD1; cdr3_nt: TGCGCCAGCTCAGGGGGCGTCAGCACAGATACGCAGTATTTT; cdr3_aa: CASSGGVSTDTQYF
clone_size: .; j_call: TRBJ2-1; v_call: TRBV7-8; d_call: TRBD1; cdr3_nt: TGTGCCAGCAGGCCTTTCGGGACAGGGGGCTGGAGGCCCTACAATGAGCAGTTCTTC; cdr3_aa: CASRPFGTGGWRPYNEQFF
clone_size: .; j_call: TRBJ2-3; v_call: TRBV5-1; d_call: TRBD2; cdr3_nt: TGCGCCAGCAGCCTGACTAGCGCCAGCGATACGCAGTATTTT; cdr3_aa: CASSLTSASDTQYF
clone_size: .; j_call: TRBJ1-2; v_call: TRBV2; d_call: .; cdr3_nt: TGTGCCAGCAGTGGGACAGACTATGGCTACACCTTC; cdr3_aa: CASSGTDYGYTF
clone_size: .; j_call: TRBJ1-1; v_call: TRBV5-1; d_call: .; cdr3_nt: TGCGCCAGCAACCCAAGGGGATTCATGAACACTGAAGCTTTCTTT; cdr3_aa: CASNPRGFMNTEAFF
clone_size: .; j_call: TRBJ1-2; v_call: TRBV27; d_call: TRBD1; cdr3_nt: TGTGCCAGCAGTTTAATAGGGGGCGGCTATGGCTACACCTTC; cdr3_aa: CASSLIGGGYGYTF
clone_size: .; j_call: TRBJ2-7; v_call: TRBV5-1; d_call: TRBD2; cdr3_nt: TGCGCCAGCAGCTTGACCGGGACTAGCGGGAGTCGTGCGTACTTC; cdr3_aa: CASSLTGTSGSRAYF
clone_size: once; j_call: TRBJ1-2; v_call: TRBV9; d_call: TRBD1; cdr3_nt: TGTGCCAGCAGCTTCGGACAGGGCGATCTTTATGGCTACACCTTC; cdr3_aa: CASSFGQGDLYGYTF
clone_size: .; j_call: TRBJ2-7; v_call: TRBV29-1; d_call: .; cdr3_nt: TGCAGCGGGACTGAAAACTACGAGCAGTACTTC; cdr3_aa: CSGTENYEQYF
clone_size: few; j_call: TRBJ2-7; v_call: TRBV5-1; d_call: TRBD2; cdr3_nt: TGCGCCAGCAGTCCTCGGACTAGCGGCTCCTACGAGCAGTACTTC; cdr3_aa: CASSPRTSGSYEQYF
clone_size: once; j_call: TRBJ2-1; v_call: TRBV28; d_call: TRBD2; cdr3_nt: TGTGCCAACGACACTAGCGGGTGCGGTAATGAGCAGTTCTTC; cdr3_aa: CANDTSGCGNEQFF
clone_size: .; j_call: TRBJ1-1; v_call: TRBV18; d_call: .; cdr3_nt: TGTGCCAGCTCTCAGGATCCTCGGGGGACTGAAGCTTTCTTT; cdr3_aa: CASSQDPRGTEAFF
clone_size: once; j_call: TRBJ2-5; v_call: TRBV7-9; d_call: TRBD2; cdr3_nt: TGTGCCAGCAGCCCCCCGGGACTAGCGGGAGTTCTAGAGACCCAGTACTTC; cdr3_aa: CASSPPGLAGVLETQYF
clone_size: .; j_call: TRBJ1-2; v_call: TRBV5-1; d_call: TRBD1; cdr3_nt: TGCGCCAGTAGACAGGGGGCCGGCGACTACTATGGCTACACCTTC; cdr3_aa: CASRQGAGDYYGYTF
clone_size: .; j_call: TRBJ2-3; v_call: TRBV5-1; d_call: TRBD1; cdr3_nt: TGCGCCAGCAGCTTCGGACAGGGTAACACAGATACGCAGTATTTT; cdr3_aa: CASSFGQGNTDTQYF
clone_size: .; j_call: TRBJ1-2; v_call: TRBV28; d_call: .; cdr3_nt: TGTGCCAGCGTAACAGGGTCGGACTATGGCTACACCTTC; cdr3_aa: CASVTGSDYGYTF
clone_size: .; j_call: TRBJ1-2; v_call: TRBV7-9; d_call: TRBD1; cdr3_nt: TGTGCCAGCAGCTCACAGGGGGCAGGAATCTATGGCTACACCTTC; cdr3_aa: CASSSQGAGIYGYTF
clone_size: .; j_call: TRBJ1-5; v_call: TRBV2; d_call: .; cdr3_nt: TGTGCCAGCAGTCTACAGGGTGGCAATCAGCCCCAGCATTTT; cdr3_aa: CASSLQGGNQPQHF
clone_size: .; j_call: TRBJ2-7; v_call: TRBV19; d_call: TRBD2; cdr3_nt: TGTGCCAGTAGTATATCAGCGGGGAAAGGGTACGAGCAGTACTTC; cdr3_aa: CASSISAGKGYEQYF
clone_size: .; j_call: TRBJ2-5; v_call: TRBV10-3; d_call: .; cdr3_nt: TGTGCCATCAGGGGGACTGAGGAGACCCAGTACTTC; cdr3_aa: CAIRGTEETQYF
clone_size: once; j_call: TRBJ2-3; v_call: TRBV7-9; d_call: TRBD2; cdr3_nt: TGTGCCAGCAGCAGAGGACTAGCGGTTAGCACAGATACGCAGTATTTT; cdr3_aa: CASSRGLAVSTDTQYF
clone_size: .; j_call: TRBJ1-2; v_call: TRBV29-1; d_call: .; cdr3_nt: TGCAGCGCCGAGGGACAAAACTATGGCTACACCTTC; cdr3_aa: CSAEGQNYGYTF
clone_size: .; j_call: TRBJ2-1; v_call: TRBV7-2; d_call: .; cdr3_nt: TGTGCCAGCAGCTTAGGGTCCCGGGTGATGCATGAGCAGTTCTTC; cdr3_aa: CASSLGSRVMHEQFF
clone_size: once; j_call: TRBJ1-1; v_call: TRBV5-6; d_call: .; cdr3_nt: TGTGCCAGCAGCTTTTGGCAGGTGAACACTGAAGCTTTCTTT; cdr3_aa: CASSFWQVNTEAFF
clone_size: .; j_call: TRBJ2-7; v_call: TRBV18; d_call: TRBD1; cdr3_nt: TGTGCCAGCTCACCCGGACAGGGTAAAGGCTACGAGCAGTACTTC; cdr3_aa: CASSPGQGKGYEQYF
clone_size: .; j_call: TRBJ2-7; v_call: TRBV11-3; d_call: .; cdr3_nt: TGTGCCAGCAGCTCCTCAGGGTCTCAGTACTTC; cdr3_aa: CASSSSGSQYF
clone_size: .; j_call: TRBJ2-1; v_call: TRBV9; d_call: .; cdr3_nt: TGTGCCAGCAGCGTTAGGGTTCTGAGGGATGAGCAGTTCTTC; cdr3_aa: CASSVRVLRDEQFF
clone_size: .; j_call: TRBJ2-1; v_call: TRBV2; d_call: .; cdr3_nt: TGTGCCAGCACCCAACTAGGTCTGCGGAATGAGCAGTTCTTC; cdr3_aa: CASTQLGLRNEQFF
clone_size: .; j_call: TRBJ1-5; v_call: TRBV5-1; d_call: .; cdr3_nt: TGCGCCAGCAGCTTGGGACCCGAAGGGAGTCAGCCCCAGCATTTT; cdr3_aa: CASSLGPEGSQPQHF
clone_size: .; j_call: TRBJ2-3; v_call: TRBV30; d_call: .; cdr3_nt: TGTGCCTGGATTGAAGGGAGTGGAGATACGCAGTATTTT; cdr3_aa: CAWIEGSGDTQYF
clone_size: .; j_call: TRBJ2-3; v_call: TRBV6-6; d_call: TRBD2; cdr3_nt: TGTGCCAGCAGTTACTTGGGGGGGGGCACAGATACGCAGTATTTT; cdr3_aa: CASSYLGGGTDTQYF
clone_size: few; j_call: TRBJ2-3; v_call: TRBV27; d_call: .; cdr3_nt: TGTGCCAGCAGTTTATTATCGGGGTCCACGGATACGCAGTATTTT; cdr3_aa: CASSLLSGSTDTQYF